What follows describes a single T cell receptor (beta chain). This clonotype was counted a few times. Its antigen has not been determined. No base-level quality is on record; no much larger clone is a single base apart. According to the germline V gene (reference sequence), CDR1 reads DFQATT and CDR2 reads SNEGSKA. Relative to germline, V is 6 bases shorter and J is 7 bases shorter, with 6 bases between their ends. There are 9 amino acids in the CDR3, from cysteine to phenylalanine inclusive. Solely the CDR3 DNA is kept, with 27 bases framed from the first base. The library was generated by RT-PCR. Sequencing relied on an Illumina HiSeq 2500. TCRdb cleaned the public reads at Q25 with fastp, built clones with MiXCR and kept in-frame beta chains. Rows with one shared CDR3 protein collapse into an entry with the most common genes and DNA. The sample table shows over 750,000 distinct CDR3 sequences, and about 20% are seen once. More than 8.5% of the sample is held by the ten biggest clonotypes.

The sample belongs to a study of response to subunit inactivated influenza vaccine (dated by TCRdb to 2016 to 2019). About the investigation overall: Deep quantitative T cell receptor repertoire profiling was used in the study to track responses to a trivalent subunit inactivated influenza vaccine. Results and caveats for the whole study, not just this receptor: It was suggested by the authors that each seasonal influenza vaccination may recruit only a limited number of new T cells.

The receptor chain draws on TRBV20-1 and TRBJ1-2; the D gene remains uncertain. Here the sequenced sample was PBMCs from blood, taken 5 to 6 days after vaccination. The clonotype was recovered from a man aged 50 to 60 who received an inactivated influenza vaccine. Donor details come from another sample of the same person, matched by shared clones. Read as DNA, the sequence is TGCAGTGCCCTCTTTGGCTACACCTTC. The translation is CSALFGYTF.